This is a list of T cell receptor beta chains from one sample in a study of T-cell reconstitution after alpha-beta-depleted transplantation in children. One entry per CDR3 protein, called by TCRdb with MiXCR from the PCR reads. The sample holds about 500,000 distinct CDR3 sequences, 9.5% to 12% seen once. The sample consisted of PBMCs, mostly from graft donor cells, taken 180 days after TCRalphabeta/CD19-depleted stem cell transplant. The receptors shown here come from a female patient aged 2-9 years who had a stem cell transplant for aplastic anemia, so the T cells may come from the graft donor. Both conserved end residues are part of each CDR3. Clone size is shown for a subset of rows, as once, few, many or a class of expanded clone.

V: TRBV7-8; size: few; J: TRBJ2-1; CDR3: CASSYSPSGGRSNNEQFF
V: TRBV12-3/TRBV12-4; size: NA; J: TRBJ1-4; CDR3: CASRRGATNEKLFF
V: TRBV12-3/TRBV12-4; size: NA; J: TRBJ2-5; CDR3: CASSLEADRIPETQYF
V: TRBV20-1; size: NA; J: TRBJ2-5; CDR3: CSASPRYGAQETQYF
V: TRBV20-1; size: NA; J: TRBJ1-3; CDR3: CSAGIAGSHTIYF
V: TRBV9; size: few; J: TRBJ2-1; CDR3: CASSSTTNEQFF
V: TRBV6-1; size: NA; J: TRBJ1-1; CDR3: CASSGLQGGGPEAFF
V: TRBV7-9; size: NA; J: TRBJ2-2; CDR3: CASSAGQGLRTGELFF
V: TRBV29-1; size: NA; J: TRBJ2-7; CDR3: CSVVDSAYEQYF
V: TRBV6-2/TRBV6-3; size: NA; J: TRBJ2-1; CDR3: CASSYFSGRAHEQFF
V: TRBV10-3; size: many; J: TRBJ2-3; CDR3: CAISSGTGNWDTQYF
V: TRBV24-1; size: NA; J: TRBJ2-1; CDR3: CAACDLRIGTSGSGPYNEQFF
V: TRBV20-1; size: few; J: TRBJ2-2; CDR3: CSASSSGRAAGELFF
V: TRBV29-1; size: many; J: TRBJ1-5; CDR3: CSAGNSNQPQHF
V: TRBV5-1; size: many; J: TRBJ2-7; CDR3: CASSLGLAARSSYEQYF
V: TRBV6-2/TRBV6-3; size: many; J: TRBJ1-2; CDR3: CASSQRQGNYGYTF
V: TRBV3-1; size: few; J: TRBJ1-2; CDR3: CASSQLDTSSYGYTF
V: TRBV10-3; size: few; J: TRBJ1-1; CDR3: CAISAGGEAFF
V: TRBV20-1; size: NA; J: TRBJ2-2; CDR3: CSARRTSGRASGELFF
V: TRBV19; size: few; J: TRBJ1-2; CDR3: CASSRGSTDDRANYGYTF